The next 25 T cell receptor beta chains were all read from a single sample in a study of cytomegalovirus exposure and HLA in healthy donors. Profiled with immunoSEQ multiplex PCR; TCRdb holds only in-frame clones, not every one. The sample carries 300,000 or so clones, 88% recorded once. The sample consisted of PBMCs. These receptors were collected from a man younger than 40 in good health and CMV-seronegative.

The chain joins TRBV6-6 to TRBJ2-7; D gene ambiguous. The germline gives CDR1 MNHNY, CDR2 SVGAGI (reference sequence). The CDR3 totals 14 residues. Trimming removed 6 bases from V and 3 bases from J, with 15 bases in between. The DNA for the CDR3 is TGTGCCAGCAGGAGAACCGCCAAGCACTACGAGCAGTACTTC. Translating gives CASRRTAKHYEQYF.

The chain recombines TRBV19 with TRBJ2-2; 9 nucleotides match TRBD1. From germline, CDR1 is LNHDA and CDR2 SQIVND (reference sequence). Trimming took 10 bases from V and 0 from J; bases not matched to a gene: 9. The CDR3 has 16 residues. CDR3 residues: CATSDRGSSNTGELFF. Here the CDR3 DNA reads TGTGCCACCTCCGACAGGGGGTCCTCGAACACCGGGGAGCTGTTTTTT.

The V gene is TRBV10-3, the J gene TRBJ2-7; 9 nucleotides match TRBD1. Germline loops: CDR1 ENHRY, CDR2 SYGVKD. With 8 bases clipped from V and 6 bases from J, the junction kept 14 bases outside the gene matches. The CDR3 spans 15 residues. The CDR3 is CAIASGDREISEQYF. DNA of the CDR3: TGTGCCATCGCCTCAGGGGACAGGGAAATTAGCGAGCAGTACTTC.

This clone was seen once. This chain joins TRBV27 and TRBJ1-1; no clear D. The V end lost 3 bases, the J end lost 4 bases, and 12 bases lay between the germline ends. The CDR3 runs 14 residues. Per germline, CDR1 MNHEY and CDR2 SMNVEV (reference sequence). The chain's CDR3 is CASSFSRGSTEAFF. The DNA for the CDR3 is TGTGCCAGCAGTTTCAGCCGCGGCAGCACTGAAGCTTTCTTT.

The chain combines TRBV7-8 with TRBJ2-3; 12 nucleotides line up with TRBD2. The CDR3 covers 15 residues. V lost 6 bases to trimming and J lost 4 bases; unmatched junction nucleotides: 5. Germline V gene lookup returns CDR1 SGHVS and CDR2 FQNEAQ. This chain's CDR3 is CASSPSGGASDTQYF. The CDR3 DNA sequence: TGTGCCAGCAGTCCTAGCGGGGGGGCCTCAGATACGCAGTATTTT.

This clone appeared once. The CDR3 nucleotides read TGCGCCAGCAACTCTGGGCCAACTAATGAAAAACTGTTTTTT. It specifies CASNSGPTNEKLFF. This chain links TRBV5-1 with TRBJ1-4, with D unresolved. V shed 6 bases and J shed 0 bases, with 9 bases lying between them. The germline gives CDR1 SGHRS, CDR2 YFSETQ. The CDR3 spans 14 residues.

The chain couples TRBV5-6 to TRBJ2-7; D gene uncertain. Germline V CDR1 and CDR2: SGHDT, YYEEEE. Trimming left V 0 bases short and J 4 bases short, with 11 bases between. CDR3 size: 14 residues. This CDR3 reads CASSLAGRDYEQYF. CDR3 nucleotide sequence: TGTGCCAGCAGCTTGGCCGGTCGAGATTACGAGCAGTACTTC.

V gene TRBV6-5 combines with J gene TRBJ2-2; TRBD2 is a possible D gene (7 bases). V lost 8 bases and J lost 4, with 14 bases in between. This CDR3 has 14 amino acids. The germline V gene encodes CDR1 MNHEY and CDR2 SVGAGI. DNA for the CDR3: TGTGCCAGCCTGGGGGGGGCGGGCACCGGGGAGCTGTTTTTT. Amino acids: CASLGGAGTGELFF.

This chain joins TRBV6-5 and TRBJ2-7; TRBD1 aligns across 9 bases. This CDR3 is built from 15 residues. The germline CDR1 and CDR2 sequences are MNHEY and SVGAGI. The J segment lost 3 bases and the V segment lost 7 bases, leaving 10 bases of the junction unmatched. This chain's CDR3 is CASTRPGQGVYEQYF. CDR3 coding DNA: TGTGCCAGCACTCGGCCGGGACAGGGTGTCTACGAGCAGTACTTC.

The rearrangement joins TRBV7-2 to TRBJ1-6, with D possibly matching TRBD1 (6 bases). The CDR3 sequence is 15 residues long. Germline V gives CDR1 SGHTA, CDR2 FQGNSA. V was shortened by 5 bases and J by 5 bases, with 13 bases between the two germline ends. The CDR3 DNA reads TGTGCCAGCAGCCTACTTGGACAGCATAATTCACCCCTCCACTTT. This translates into CASSLLGQHNSPLHF.

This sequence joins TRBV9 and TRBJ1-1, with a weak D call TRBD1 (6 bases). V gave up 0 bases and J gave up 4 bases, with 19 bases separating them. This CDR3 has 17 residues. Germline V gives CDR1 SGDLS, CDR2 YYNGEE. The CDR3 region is CASSVGRGGQGITEAFF. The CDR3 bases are TGTGCCAGCAGCGTAGGACGGGGAGGGCAGGGGATCACTGAAGCTTTCTTT.

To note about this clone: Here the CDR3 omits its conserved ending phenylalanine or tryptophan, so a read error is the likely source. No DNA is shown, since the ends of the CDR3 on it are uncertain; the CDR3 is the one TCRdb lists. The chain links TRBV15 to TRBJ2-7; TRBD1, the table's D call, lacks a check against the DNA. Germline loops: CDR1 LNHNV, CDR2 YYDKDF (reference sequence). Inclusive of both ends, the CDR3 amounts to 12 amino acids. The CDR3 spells CATSREGQPFSL.

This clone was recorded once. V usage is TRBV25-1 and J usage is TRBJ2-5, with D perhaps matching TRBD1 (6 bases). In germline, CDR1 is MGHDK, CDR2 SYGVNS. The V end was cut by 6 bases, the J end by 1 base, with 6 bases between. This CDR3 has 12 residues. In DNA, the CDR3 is TGTGCCAGCAGGACAGGCCAAGAGACCCAGTACTTC. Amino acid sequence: CASRTGQETQYF. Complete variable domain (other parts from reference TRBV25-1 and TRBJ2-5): EADIYQTPRYLVIGTGKKITLECSQTMGHDKMYWYQQDPGMELHLIHYSYGVNSTEKGDLSSESTVSRIRTEHFPLTLESARPSHTSQYLCASRTGQETQYFGPGTRLLVL.

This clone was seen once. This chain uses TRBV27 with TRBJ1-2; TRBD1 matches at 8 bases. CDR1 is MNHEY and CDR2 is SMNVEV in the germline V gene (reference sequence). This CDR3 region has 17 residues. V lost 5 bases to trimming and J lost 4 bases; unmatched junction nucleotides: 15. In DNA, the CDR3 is TGTGCCAGCAGTCGCGGGGCAGACAGGGGAATTACCTATGGCTACACCTTC. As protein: CASSRGADRGITYGYTF.

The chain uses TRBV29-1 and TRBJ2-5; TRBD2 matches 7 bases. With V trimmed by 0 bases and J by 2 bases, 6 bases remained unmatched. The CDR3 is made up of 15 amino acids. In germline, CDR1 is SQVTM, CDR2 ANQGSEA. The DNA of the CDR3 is TGCAGCGTTGAAGATCCTGCAGCGGGACAAGAGACCCAGTACTTC. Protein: CSVEDPAAGQETQYF.

Here the CDR3 reads CASSQSRGDGYTF. Here the CDR3 DNA reads TGCGCCAGCAGTCAATCCAGGGGGGATGGCTACACCTTC. V is TRBV23-1 and J is TRBJ1-2, with 7 bases lining up with TRBD1. TRBV23-1 belongs to the ORF category, with a function that is uncertain. This CDR3 region has 13 residues. V was clipped by 0 bases and J by 6 bases; unmatched bases: 1.

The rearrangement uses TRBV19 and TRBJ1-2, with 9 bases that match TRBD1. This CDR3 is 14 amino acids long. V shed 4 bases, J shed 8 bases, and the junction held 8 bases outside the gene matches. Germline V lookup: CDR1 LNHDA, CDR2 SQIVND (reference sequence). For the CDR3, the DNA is TGTGCCAGTAGTAAGGACAGGGGAGGCGACGGCTACACCTTC. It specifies CASSKDRGGDGYTF.

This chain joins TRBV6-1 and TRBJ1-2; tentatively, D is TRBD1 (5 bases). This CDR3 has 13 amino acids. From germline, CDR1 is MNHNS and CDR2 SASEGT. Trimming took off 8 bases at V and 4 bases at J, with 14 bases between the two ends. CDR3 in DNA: TGTGCCAGCTTAGGCGACAGATTCTATGGCTACACCTTC. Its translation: CASLGDRFYGYTF.

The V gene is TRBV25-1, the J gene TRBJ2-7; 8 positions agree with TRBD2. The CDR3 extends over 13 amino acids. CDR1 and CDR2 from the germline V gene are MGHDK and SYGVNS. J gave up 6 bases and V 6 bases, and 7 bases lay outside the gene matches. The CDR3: CASRALRGGEQYF. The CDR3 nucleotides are TGTGCCAGCAGGGCCCTTCGGGGGGGCGAGCAGTACTTC.

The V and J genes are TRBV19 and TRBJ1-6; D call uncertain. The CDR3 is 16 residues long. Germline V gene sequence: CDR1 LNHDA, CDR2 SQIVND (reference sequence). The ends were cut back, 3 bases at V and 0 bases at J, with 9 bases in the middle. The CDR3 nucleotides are TGTGCCAGTAGTATGGCTGCGGGCTCCTATAATTCACCCCTCCACTTT. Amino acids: CASSMAAGSYNSPLHF.

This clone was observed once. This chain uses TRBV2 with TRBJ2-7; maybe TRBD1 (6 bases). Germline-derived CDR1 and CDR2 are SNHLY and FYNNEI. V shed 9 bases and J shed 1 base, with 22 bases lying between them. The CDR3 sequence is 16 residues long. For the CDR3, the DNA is TGTGCCAGTCAAACCCGAGGACAGACCAATTCCTACGAGCAGTACTTC. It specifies CASQTRGQTNSYEQYF. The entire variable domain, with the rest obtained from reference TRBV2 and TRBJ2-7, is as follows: EPEVTQTPSHQVTQMGQEVILRCVPISNHLYFYWYRQILGQKVEFLVSFYNNEISEKSEIFDDQFSVERPDGSNFTLKIRSTKLEDSAMYFCASQTRGQTNSYEQYFGPGTRLTVT.

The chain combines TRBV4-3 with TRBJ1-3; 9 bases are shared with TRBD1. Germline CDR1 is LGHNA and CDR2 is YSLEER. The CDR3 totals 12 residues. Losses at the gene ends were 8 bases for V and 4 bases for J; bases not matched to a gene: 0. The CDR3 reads CASGTGGNTIYF. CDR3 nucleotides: TGCGCCAGCGGGACAGGGGGAAACACCATATATTTT.

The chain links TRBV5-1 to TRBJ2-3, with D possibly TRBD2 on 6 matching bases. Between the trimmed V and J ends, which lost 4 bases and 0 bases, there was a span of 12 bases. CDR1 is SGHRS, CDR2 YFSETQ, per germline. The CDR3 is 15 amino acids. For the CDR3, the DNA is TGCGCCAGCAGCATACAGGAGGGCAGCACAGATACGCAGTATTTT. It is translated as CASSIQEGSTDTQYF.

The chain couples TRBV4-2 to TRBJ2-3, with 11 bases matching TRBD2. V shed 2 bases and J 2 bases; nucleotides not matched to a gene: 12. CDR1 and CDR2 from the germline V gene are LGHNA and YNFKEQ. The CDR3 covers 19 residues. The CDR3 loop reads CASSQKTSGGVTTTDTQYF. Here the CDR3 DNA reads TGTGCCAGCAGCCAAAAAACTAGCGGGGGAGTCACAACCACAGATACGCAGTATTTT.

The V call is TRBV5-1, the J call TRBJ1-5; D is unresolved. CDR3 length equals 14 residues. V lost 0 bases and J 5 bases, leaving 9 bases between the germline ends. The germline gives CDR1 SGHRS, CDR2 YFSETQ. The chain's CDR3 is CASSLGGSYQPQHF. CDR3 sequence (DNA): TGCGCCAGCAGCTTGGGAGGCAGTTATCAGCCCCAGCATTTT. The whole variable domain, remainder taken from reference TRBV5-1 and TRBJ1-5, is KAGVTQTPRYLIKTRGQQVTLSCSPISGHRSVSWYQQTPGQGLQFLFEYFSETQRNKGNFPGRFSGRQFSNSRSEMNVSTLELGDSALYLCASSLGGSYQPQHFGDGTRLSIL.